The rows below give T cell receptor beta chains drawn from one sample of a study of regulatory T cells in long-lasting Graves disease. TCRdb analysed the multiplex PCR reads with MiXCR anew, one entry per CDR3 protein. Altogether around 400,000 distinct CDR3 sequences are present, about an eighth being singletons, with the ten largest covering 15% to 20%. The data were also submitted as part of a second study, on T cells in Graves' hyperthyroidism and ophthalmopathy.

The specimen comprised peripheral blood mononuclear cells (PBMCs), sampled at new diagnosis, from a patient treated with antithyroid drugs. The receptors derive from a woman under 30 with Graves disease. CDR3s include the opening cysteine and the closing phenylalanine or tryptophan. D genes are given only for firm matches.

length	V	D	J	CDR3
14	TRBV12-3/TRBV12-4	.	TRBJ1-1	CASSSPQGFAEAFF
19	TRBV28	TRBD2	TRBJ2-1	CASSLPGWREGRHLNEQFF
15	TRBV6-5	TRBD1	TRBJ1-5	CASSYDAGGHQPQHF
15	TRBV27	TRBD1	TRBJ1-1	CASSPGTGGNTEAFF
18	TRBV7-9	TRBD2	TRBJ2-3	CASSDTSGRKAHTDTQYF
15	TRBV7-3	.	TRBJ2-6	CASTPGPSGANVLTF
16	TRBV28	TRBD1	TRBJ2-5	CASSLLWGQGGETQYF
14	TRBV7-2	.	TRBJ2-1	CASSSTDQNNEQFF
16	TRBV12-3/TRBV12-4	TRBD2	TRBJ2-1	CASSPAGGSHYNEQFF
14	TRBV12-3/TRBV12-4	TRBD1	TRBJ1-1	CASSWGKGAYEAFF
13	TRBV27	.	TRBJ1-5	CASSTTGNQPQHF
15	TRBV7-3	.	TRBJ2-3	CASSLSGYFTDTQYF
14	TRBV12-3/TRBV12-4	.	TRBJ2-1	CASSGVEGPGEQFF
14	TRBV4-3	.	TRBJ1-5	CASSQAPGQEPQHF